A selection of T cell receptor beta chains follows, all from one sample in a study of blood T cell repertoires in COVID-19. Some clones are missing from TCRdb's copy, which holds only in-frame ones; the method was immunoSEQ multiplex PCR. This sample has approximately 350,000 clones, with roughly four fifths found just once. Sequencing was performed on PBMCs or T cells enriched from blood (not recorded which). Every receptor here comes from a woman in her 50s who had recovered from COVID-19. CDR3s include the opening cysteine and the closing phenylalanine or tryptophan. A D gene is named only where the DNA matches it firmly. A row's size may be missing; if present it is once, few, many or a size class.

d_call	clone_size	v_call	j_call	cdr3_nt	cdr3_aa
NA	once	TRBV4-2	TRBJ2-7	TGTGCCAGCAGCCAAGCTCAACCTCAGGGTTACGAGCAGTACTTC	CASSQAQPQGYEQYF
NA	NA	TRBV7-9	TRBJ1-5	TGTGCCAGCAGCTACGGAGAGACAGTCAATCAGCCCCAGCATTTT	CASSYGETVNQPQHF
NA	NA	TRBV6-5	TRBJ2-7	TGTGCCAGCAGTTACTCGTATTCCGACGAGCAGTACTTC	CASSYSYSDEQYF
NA	NA	TRBV10-1	TRBJ1-2	TGCGCCAGCAGGCCCACTAATTTC	CASRPTNF
NA	NA	TRBV4-1	TRBJ1-5	TGCGCCAGCAGAGTAACAGAGTATAGCAATCAGCCCCAGCATTTT	CASRVTEYSNQPQHF
TRBD1	NA	TRBV2	TRBJ2-4	TGTGCCAGCAGTGGGGACAGGGGGGTCCGGGCCAAAAACATTCAGTACTTC	CASSGDRGVRAKNIQYF
TRBD1	NA	TRBV5-4	TRBJ2-3	TGTGCCAGCAGCTTGAATTCTAACAGGGGGGATACGCAGTATTTT	CASSLNSNRGDTQYF
NA	NA	TRBV6-6	TRBJ2-7	TGTGCCAGCAGCCCCCCCTTCCACGAGCAGTACTTC	CASSPPFHEQYF
TRBD1	few	TRBV5-8	TRBJ1-5	TGTGCCAGCAGCCCAGGGACAGGGTTTCAGCCCCAGCATTTT	CASSPGTGFQPQHF
TRBD2	few	TRBV4-1	TRBJ2-1	TGCGCCAGCAGCCAAGAATGGGGACTAGCGGGAGAGGACAATGAGCAGTTCTTC	CASSQEWGLAGEDNEQFF
NA	NA	TRBV11-1	TRBJ1-1	TGTGCCAGCAGCTCACACCAGGGTGACACTGAAGCTTTCTTT	CASSSHQGDTEAFF
NA	NA	TRBV30	TRBJ1-4	TGTGCCTGGAGTGTACTGGGGGGATGGGAAAAACTGTTTTTT	CAWSVLGGWEKLFF
NA	NA	TRBV6-5	TRBJ1-6	TGTGCCAGCAGTTACTCGATCCAGGGAAATAATTCACCCCTCCACTTT	CASSYSIQGNNSPLHF
TRBD1	NA	TRBV15	TRBJ2-7	TGTGCCACCAGCGTTAGCCCGGGACAGACTTACGAGCAGTACTTC	CATSVSPGQTYEQYF
NA	NA	TRBV5-1	TRBJ2-2	TGCGCCAGCTCCAGGAGGGCGGACACCGGGGAGCTGTTTTTT	CASSRRADTGELFF
NA	NA	TRBV25-1	TRBJ1-2	TGTGCCAGCAGTATCTTGGAGGCGGATGGCTACACCTTC	CASSILEADGYTF
TRBD1	NA	TRBV5-6	TRBJ1-2	TGTGCCAGCAGCTTTCGGGACAGGGCTATCAATGGCTACACCTTC	CASSFRDRAINGYTF
TRBD1	NA	TRBV19	TRBJ1-2	TGTGCCAGTAGCCTCCGCGCAGGGGGCGGCTATGGCTACACCTTC	CASSLRAGGGYGYTF
NA	NA	TRBV6-5	TRBJ2-1	TGTGCCAGCAGCCGGGGCAATGAGCAGTTCTTC	CASSRGNEQFF
TRBD1	NA	TRBV27	TRBJ2-7	TGTGCCAGCCGGACAGGAACGTCCTACGAGCAGTACTTC	CASRTGTSYEQYF
NA	NA	TRBV11-3	TRBJ2-1	TGTGCCAGCAGCCCCCGGACAAAGGACAATGAGCAGTTCTTC	CASSPRTKDNEQFF
NA	NA	TRBV11-3	TRBJ1-2	TGTGCCAGCAGCTTCCCAGGGACTAACTATGGCTACACCTTC	CASSFPGTNYGYTF
TRBD2	NA	TRBV12-5	TRBJ2-3	TGTGCTAGTGGTGGAGCGGGGCGCACAGATACGCAGTATTTT	CASGGAGRTDTQYF
TRBD1	few	TRBV18	TRBJ1-6	TGTGCCAGCTCACCACAACAACAGGGGAGGTCACCCCTCCACTTT	CASSPQQQGRSPLHF
NA	NA	TRBV7-2	TRBJ2-7	TGTGCCAGCAGCTTAGATCGGGGCGAGCAGTACTTC	CASSLDRGEQYF
NA	NA	TRBV6-5	TRBJ1-6	TGTGCCAGCACCGAGACGGGCTCCTATAATTCACCCCTCCACTTT	CASTETGSYNSPLHF
NA	NA	TRBV19	TRBJ1-2	TGTGCCAGTACAGGGCTCCCCGCTAGCTATGGCTACACCTTC	CASTGLPASYGYTF
NA	NA	TRBV9	TRBJ1-2	TGTGCCAGCAGCGCCGTGGGGGGGAACTATGGCTACACCTTC	CASSAVGGNYGYTF
NA	NA	TRBV10-3	TRBJ2-3	TGTGCCATCAGTGACGGCGGAACAGATACGCAGTATTTT	CAISDGGTDTQYF
TRBD1	NA	TRBV5-1	TRBJ2-1	TGCGCCAGCGGCCAAAGGACAGGGAGCGGCAATGAGCAGTTCTTC	CASGQRTGSGNEQFF
TRBD1	NA	TRBV11-3	TRBJ1-1	TGTGCCAGCAGCGCTACGGGACAGACTAACACTGAAGCTTTCTTT	CASSATGQTNTEAFF
TRBD1	NA	TRBV18	TRBJ1-5	TGTGCCAGCTCACCGCTTCGGATCCCGGGACAGGGAGCCCAGCCCCAGCATTTT	CASSPLRIPGQGAQPQHF
TRBD1	few	TRBV19	TRBJ1-5	TGTGCCAGTAGTATTGGGACAGGGGGTACCAACAATCAGCCCCAGCATTTT	CASSIGTGGTNNQPQHF
TRBD2	NA	TRBV11-1	TRBJ2-1	TGTGCCAGCAGCCCGGGGGGGTCAGGGGACAATGAGCAGTTCTTC	CASSPGGSGDNEQFF
NA	NA	TRBV5-1	TRBJ1-2	TGCGCCAGCAGCTTGCCCGCACCCCGAGAGGGCTACACCTTC	CASSLPAPREGYTF
TRBD2	NA	TRBV5-6	TRBJ2-2	TGTGCCAGCCGGGACTATAACACCGGGGAGCTGTTTTTT	CASRDYNTGELFF
NA	NA	TRBV7-2	TRBJ1-5	TGTGCCAGCAGCTTTTCTGGGGGCCTAGCTCAGCCCCAGCATTTT	CASSFSGGLAQPQHF
NA	NA	TRBV12-3/TRBV12-4	TRBJ1-1	TGTGCCAGCAGTGGGAGGACGAATGCTTTCTTT	CASSGRTNAFF
NA	NA	TRBV11-3	TRBJ1-3	TGTGCCAGCAGCCCTCGACTAGGGGGAAACACCATATATTTT	CASSPRLGGNTIYF
TRBD1	NA	TRBV28	TRBJ1-2	TGTGCCAGCAGGGACAGGGCCTATGGCTACACCTTC	CASRDRAYGYTF
NA	NA	TRBV6-2/TRBV6-3	TRBJ1-1	TGTGCCAGCAGTTACTTGAACTGGGGGCTGGACACTGAAGCTTTCTTT	CASSYLNWGLDTEAFF
TRBD2	few	TRBV11-2	TRBJ2-3	TGTGCCAGCAGCTTAGGACTAGCGGCTAGCACAGATACGCAGTATTTT	CASSLGLAASTDTQYF
NA	NA	TRBV6-1	TRBJ1-5	TGTGCCAGCAGTGAAGATAGTTCTCAGCCCCAGCATTTT	CASSEDSSQPQHF
TRBD1	NA	TRBV4-3	TRBJ1-1	TGCGCCAGCAGCCAAGCCCGACAGGGAAACACTGAAGCTTTCTTT	CASSQARQGNTEAFF
NA	NA	TRBV5-1	TRBJ2-2	TGCGCCAGCAGCCAGACAGAGAACACCGGGGAGCTGTTTTTT	CASSQTENTGELFF
TRBD2	NA	TRBV7-2	TRBJ2-7	TGTGCCAGCAGCCCCAGGGCGGCTAGCGGGAGGACCACGTACGAGCAGTACTTC	CASSPRAASGRTTYEQYF